This TCR beta chain was recorded in a study of blood T cell repertoires in COVID-19. Study background: Italy, Spain and the United States were the sources of the convalescent and acute COVID-19 samples. The analysed material was cDNA or gDNA that came from T cells, B-cell-depleted T cells, or PBMCs.

The CDR3 extends over 15 amino acids. The J segment lost 3 bases and the V segment lost 4 bases, leaving 4 bases of the junction unmatched. The germline V gene has CDR1 LNHDA and CDR2 SQIVND (reference sequence). Per the authors' pipeline: Nucleated cell counts were estimated from reference gene primer amplification. Clones were read by immunoSEQ multiplex PCR, and TCRdb kept only the in-frame ones, dropping some. V, J and clone size reflect that table, while D and trimming were determined from the DNA. Found here are tens of thousands of clones, 75% to 95% of them singletons; the top ten hold around 9.1%.

The sequencing sample was made of peripheral blood. V usage is TRBV19 and J usage is TRBJ2-5, with 11 bases that match TRBD1. This TCR derives from a woman older than 75 with active COVID-19. The CDR3 sequence: CASSKRTGGEETQYF. CDR3 nucleotide sequence: TGTGCCAGTAGTAAACGGACAGGGGGCGAAGAGACCCAGTACTTC.